Detailed here is one TCR beta chain. The antigen remains unidentified. This specimen comes from a study of cytomegalovirus exposure and HLA in healthy donors. Study conclusions and caveats: Reports indicated that the classifier achieved high specificity and sensitivity in diagnosing cytomegalovirus status. Specific recognition of CMV antigens was confirmed in vitro for a few chains (all CMV-associated). Usually a TCR sequence was rare, but some public TCRs were found in many donors.

Repertoires were generated with immunoSEQ multiplex PCR, while TCRdb's copy carries only in-frame clones and drops some. The sample consists of some 110,000 clones, approximately 88% of them appearing once. There are 15 residues in the CDR3. Trimming cost V 0 bases and J 2 bases, with 9 bases left between them. Germline V gene sequence: CDR1 SGHDT, CDR2 YYEEEE. This chain joins TRBV5-6 and TRBJ1-5; D is uncertain. Material: PBMCs. The clonotype originates from a man between 18 and 29 years old in good health and CMV-seronegative. The CDR3 region is CASSLGYGGNQPQHF. DNA of the CDR3: TGTGCCAGCAGCTTGGGGTACGGAGGCAATCAGCCCCAGCATTTT.